The clone carrying this T cell receptor (beta chain) showed up many times. Its antigen is not identified. These data are taken from a study of regulatory T cells in long-lasting Graves disease. The CDR3 length is 14 residues. Germline V CDR1 and CDR2: GTSNPN, SVGIG (reference sequence). Trimming shortened V by 3 bases and J by 6 bases, and 15 bases separated the two germline ends. Sequencing libraries for TCR beta were prepared with iRepertoire HTBI primers and Arm-PCR of CDR3 regions. TCRdb independently ran MiXCR on the multiplex PCR reads; one entry per CDR3 protein. Among around 330,000 distinct CDR3 sequences listed, more than 15% were seen once. Findings and caveats of the study: Researchers examined only peripheral blood and not thyroid tissue. Patients with persistent disease shared 2,741 public clonotypes, outpacing the approximately 950 shared by new patients.

Indicated time point: newly diagnosed GD, antithyroid drugs for less than 3 months. The authors made the TCR library using RNA they extracted from PBMCs. Specimen: peripheral blood mononuclear cells (PBMCs), collected at new diagnosis, from a patient treated with antithyroid drugs. J is TRBJ2-1 and V is TRBV30; D may match TRBD1 or TRBD2 (6 bases each). This TCR was recovered from a female donor with Graves disease. The CDR3 sequence: CAWSRGGILNEQFF. CDR3 in DNA: TGTGCCTGGAGCAGAGGGGGGATTCTCAATGAGCAGTTCTTC. Supplemented by reference TRBV30 and TRBJ2-1, the full variable domain reads SQTIHQWPATLVQPVGSPLSLECTVEGTSNPNLYWYRQAAGRGLQLLFYSVGIGQISSEVPQNLSASRPQDRQFILSSKKLLLSDSGFYLCAWSRGGILNEQFFGPGTRLTVL.